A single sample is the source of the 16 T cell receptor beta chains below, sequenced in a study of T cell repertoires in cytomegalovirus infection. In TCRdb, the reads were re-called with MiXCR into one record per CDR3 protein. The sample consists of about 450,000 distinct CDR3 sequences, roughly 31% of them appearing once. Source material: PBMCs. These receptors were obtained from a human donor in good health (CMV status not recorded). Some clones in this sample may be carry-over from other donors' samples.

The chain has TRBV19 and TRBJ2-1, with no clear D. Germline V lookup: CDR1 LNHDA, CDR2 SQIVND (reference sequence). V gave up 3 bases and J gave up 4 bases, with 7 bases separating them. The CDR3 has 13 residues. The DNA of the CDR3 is TGTGCCAGTAGTATGGTAAAGTACAATGAGCAGTTCTTC. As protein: CASSMVKYNEQFF.

CDR3 residues: CASSSTGAGKTQYF. For the CDR3, the DNA is TGTGCCAGCAGTTCAACGGGGGCCGGGAAGACCCAGTACTTC. V is TRBV7-9 and J is TRBJ2-5; D may match TRBD1 or TRBD2 (6 bases each). The ends were cut back, 6 bases at V and 6 bases at J, with 17 bases in the middle. The length of the CDR3 is 14 residues. CDR1 and CDR2 from the germline V gene are SEHNR and FQNEAQ (reference sequence). Full variable domain (missing parts from reference TRBV7-9 and TRBJ2-5): DTGVSQNPRHKITKRGQNVTFRCDPISEHNRLYWYRQTLGQGPEFLTYFQNEAQLEKSRLLSDRFSAERPKGSFSTLEIQRTEQGDSAMYLCASSSTGAGKTQYFGPGTRLLVL.

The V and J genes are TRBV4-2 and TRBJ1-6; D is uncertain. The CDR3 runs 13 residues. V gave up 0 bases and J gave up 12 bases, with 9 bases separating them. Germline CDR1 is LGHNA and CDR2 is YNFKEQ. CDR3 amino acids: CASSQEGRLPLHF. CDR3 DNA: TGTGCCAGCAGCCAAGAGGGCAGGCTACCCCTCCACTTT.

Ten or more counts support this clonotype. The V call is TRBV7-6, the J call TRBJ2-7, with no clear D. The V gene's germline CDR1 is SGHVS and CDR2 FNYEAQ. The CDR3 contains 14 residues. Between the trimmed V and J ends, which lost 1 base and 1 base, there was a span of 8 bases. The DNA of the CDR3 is TGTGCCAGCAGCTTAGGAACTGGATCCTACGAGCAGTACTTC. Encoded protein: CASSLGTGSYEQYF.

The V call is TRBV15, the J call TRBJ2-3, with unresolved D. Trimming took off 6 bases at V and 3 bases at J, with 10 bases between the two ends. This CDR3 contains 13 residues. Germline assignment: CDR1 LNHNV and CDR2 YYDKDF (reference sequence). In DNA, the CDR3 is TGTGCCACCAGGGCCCGTGGGACAGATACGCAGTATTTT. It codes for CATRARGTDTQYF.

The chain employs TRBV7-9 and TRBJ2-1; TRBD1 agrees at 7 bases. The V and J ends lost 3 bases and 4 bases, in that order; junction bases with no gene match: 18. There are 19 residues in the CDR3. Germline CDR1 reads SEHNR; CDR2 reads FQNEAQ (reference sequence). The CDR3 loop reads CASSFSSLSRDSVYNEQFF. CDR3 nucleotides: TGTGCCAGCAGCTTCTCTAGCCTGTCCCGGGACAGTGTTTACAATGAGCAGTTCTTC.

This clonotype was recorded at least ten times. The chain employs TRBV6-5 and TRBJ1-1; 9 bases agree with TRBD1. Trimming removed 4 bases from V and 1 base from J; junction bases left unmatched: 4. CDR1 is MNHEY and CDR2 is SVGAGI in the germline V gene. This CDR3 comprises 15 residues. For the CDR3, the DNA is TGTGCCAGCAGTTCTTACAGGGGGCCGAACACTGAAGCTTTCTTT. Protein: CASSSYRGPNTEAFF.

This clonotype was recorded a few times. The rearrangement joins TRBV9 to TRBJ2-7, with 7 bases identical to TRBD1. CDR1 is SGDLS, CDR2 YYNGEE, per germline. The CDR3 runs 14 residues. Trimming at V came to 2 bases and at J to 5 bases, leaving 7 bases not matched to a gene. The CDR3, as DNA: TGTGCCAGCAGCGTCACCGGGACAGAAGACGAGCAGTACTTC. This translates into CASSVTGTEDEQYF.

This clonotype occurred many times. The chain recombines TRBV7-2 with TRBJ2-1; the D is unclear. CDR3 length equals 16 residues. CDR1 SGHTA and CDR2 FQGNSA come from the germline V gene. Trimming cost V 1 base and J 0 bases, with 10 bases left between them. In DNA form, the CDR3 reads TGTGCCAGCAGCTTAGAGTCCCGGAGCTCCTACAATGAGCAGTTCTTC. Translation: CASSLESRSSYNEQFF.

CDR3 sequence (DNA): TGTGCCACCAGCAAACTAGCGGGGGGCACAGATACGCAGTATTTT. Its translation is CATSKLAGGTDTQYF. The chain recombines TRBV24-1 with TRBJ2-3; 11 bases line up with TRBD2. There are 15 residues in the CDR3. Trimming cost V 7 bases and J 1 base; bases outside gene matches: 3. CDR1 KGHDR and CDR2 SFDVKD come from the germline V gene.

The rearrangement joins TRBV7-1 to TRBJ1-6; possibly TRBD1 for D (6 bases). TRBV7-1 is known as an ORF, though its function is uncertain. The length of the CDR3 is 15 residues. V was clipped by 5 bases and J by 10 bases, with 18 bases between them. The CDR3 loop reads CASSQDDRSGSPLHF. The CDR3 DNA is TGTGCCAGCAGCCAAGACGACAGGTCTGGATCACCCCTCCACTTT.

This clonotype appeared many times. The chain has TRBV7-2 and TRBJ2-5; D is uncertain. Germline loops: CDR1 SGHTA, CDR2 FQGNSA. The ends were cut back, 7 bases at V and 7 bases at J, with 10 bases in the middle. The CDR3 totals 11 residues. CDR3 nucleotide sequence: TGTGCCAGCACTCAATCCGGGACCCAGTACTTC. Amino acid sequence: CASTQSGTQYF.

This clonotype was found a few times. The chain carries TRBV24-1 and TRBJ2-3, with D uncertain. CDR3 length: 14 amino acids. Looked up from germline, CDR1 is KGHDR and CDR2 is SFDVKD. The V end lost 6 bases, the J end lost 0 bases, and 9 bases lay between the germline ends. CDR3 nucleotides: TGTGCCACCAGTCCCGGGTATAGCACAGATACGCAGTATTTT. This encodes CATSPGYSTDTQYF.

The CDR3, as DNA: TGTGCCAGCAGTAAGGGACAGGGATACTCTGGGGCCAACGTCCTGACTTTC. This codes for CASSKGQGYSGANVLTF. The chain joins TRBV25-1 to TRBJ2-6; TRBD1 matches 9 bases. The CDR3 runs 17 residues. In germline, CDR1 is MGHDK, CDR2 SYGVNS. Trimming removed 5 bases from V and 0 bases from J; junction bases left unmatched: 5.

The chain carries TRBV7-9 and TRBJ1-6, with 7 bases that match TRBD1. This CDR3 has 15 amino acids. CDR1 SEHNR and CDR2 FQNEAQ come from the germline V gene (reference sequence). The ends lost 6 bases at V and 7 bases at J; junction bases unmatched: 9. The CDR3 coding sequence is TGTGCCAGCAGTCTTCCTGACAGGGAGAATTCACCCCTCCACTTT. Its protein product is CASSLPDRENSPLHF. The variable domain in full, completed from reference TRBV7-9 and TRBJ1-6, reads DTGVSQNPRHKITKRGQNVTFRCDPISEHNRLYWYRQTLGQGPEFLTYFQNEAQLEKSRLLSDRFSAERPKGSFSTLEIQRTEQGDSAMYLCASSLPDRENSPLHFGNGTRLTVT.

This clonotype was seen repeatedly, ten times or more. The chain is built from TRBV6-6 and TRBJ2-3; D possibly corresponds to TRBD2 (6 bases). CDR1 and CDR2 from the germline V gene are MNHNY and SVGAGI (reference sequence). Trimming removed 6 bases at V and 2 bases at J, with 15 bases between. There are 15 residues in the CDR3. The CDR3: CASSSHAGPTDTQYF. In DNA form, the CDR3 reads TGTGCCAGCAGCTCACACGCGGGGCCCACAGATACGCAGTATTTT.